Listed below are T cell receptor beta chains from one sample, sequenced in a study of T-cell reconstitution after alpha-beta-depleted transplantation in children. TCRdb re-called the PCR reads through MiXCR, storing one row per CDR3 protein. The data hold some 140,000 distinct CDR3 sequences, with roughly 10% observed a single time. Here the sequenced sample was PBMCs, mostly from graft donor cells, taken 180 days after TCRalphabeta/CD19-depleted stem cell transplant. These receptors were obtained from a girl under two years old who had a stem cell transplant for combined immunodeficiency, so the T cells may come from the graft donor. Each CDR3 is given with its conserved first and last residue. The D gene is left open where the match is weak. Clone size is not always given. Where it is, it says once, few, many or a class for expanded clones.

few - TRBJ2-7 TRBV29-1 TGTGGGGCAGTCTCCTACGAGCAGTACTTC CGAVSYEQYF
few TRBD1 TRBJ1-4 TRBV5-1 TGCGCCAGCAGCTTCGAGGACAGGCGTAATGAAAAACTGTTTTTT CASSFEDRRNEKLFF
many TRBD2 TRBJ2-7 TRBV7-2 TGTGCCAGCAGTTGGTCCCCTAGCGGGAGAAGCGAGCAGTACTTC CASSWSPSGRSEQYF
- - TRBJ2-3 TRBV20-1 TGCAGTGCTACCGCGGGGTGGGGCACAGATACGCAGTATTTT CSATAGWGTDTQYF
- TRBD2 TRBJ2-3 TRBV5-1 TGCGCCAGCAGCCGACCTAAACTAGCGGGGGGAACAGATACGCAGTATTTT CASSRPKLAGGTDTQYF
few TRBD1 TRBJ2-7 TRBV20-1 TGCAGTGCACCGAACGAGACAGGGACCTACGAGCAGTACTTC CSAPNETGTYEQYF
few TRBD1 TRBJ2-7 TRBV20-1 TGCAGTGCTAGGACAGGGGGCACATACGAGCAGTACTTC CSARTGGTYEQYF
- TRBD1 TRBJ2-7 TRBV20-1 TGCAGTGCTCCTCCGGGACAGGTAAACGAGCAGTACTTC CSAPPGQVNEQYF
- TRBD1 TRBJ1-1 TRBV5-1 TGCGCCAGCAGCCTCCGGGACAGCTATGAAGCTTTCTTT CASSLRDSYEAFF
- - TRBJ2-7 TRBV9 TGTGCCAGCAGCGTAGATGTGAGCTCCTACGAGCAGTACTTC CASSVDVSSYEQYF
few - TRBJ2-3 TRBV5-1 TGCGCCAGCAGCTTGGAGCAGGAGACAGATACGCAGTATTTT CASSLEQETDTQYF
- TRBD1 TRBJ2-7 TRBV5-1 TGCGCCAGCAGCTTGAACAGGGGCCCCTCCTACGGGCAGTACTTC CASSLNRGPSYGQYF
few TRBD2 TRBJ2-1 TRBV4-3 TGCGCCAGCAGCCGGCAACTGACTAGCGGAAAATACAATGAGCAGTTCTTC CASSRQLTSGKYNEQFF
- - TRBJ1-5 TRBV7-9 TGTGCCAGCAGCTTGGGCCCCAGACAGCCCCAGCATTTT CASSLGPRQPQHF
few TRBD2 TRBJ2-1 TRBV9 TGTGCCAGCAGCCCCAGAGGGACTAGCTCCTACAATGAGCAGTTCTTC CASSPRGTSSYNEQFF
many TRBD2 TRBJ2-2 TRBV6-5 TGTGCCAGCAGTTCGGGGGGGCGGGGCACCGGGGAGCTGTTTTTT CASSSGGRGTGELFF
- TRBD1 TRBJ1-5 TRBV19 TGTGCCAGTAGTACCCCCCGGACAGGGAGCAATCAGCCCCAGCATTTT CASSTPRTGSNQPQHF
few - TRBJ1-5 TRBV6-5 TGTGCCAGCAGTTACTCTAACAGAAATAATCAGCCCCAGCATTTT CASSYSNRNNQPQHF
- - TRBJ2-1 TRBV11-2 TGTGCCAGCAGCTTCAAGCCCTTGCGAGGGAACAATGAGCAGTTCTTC CASSFKPLRGNNEQFF
- - TRBJ1-2 TRBV12-3/TRBV12-4 TGTGCCAGCAGGCCCCGCGGTGGGTCCGACTATGGCTACACCTTC CASRPRGGSDYGYTF
few TRBD2 TRBJ2-3 TRBV7-9 TGTGCCAGCAGCTTAGGTGGTAGCGGGTACGTGAATACGCAGTATTTT CASSLGGSGYVNTQYF
- - TRBJ2-1 TRBV29-1 TGCAGCGTTGGTCGGGCCCTCTCCTACAATGAGCAGTTCTTC CSVGRALSYNEQFF
few TRBD1 TRBJ2-7 TRBV5-1 TGCGCCAGCAGCTTGGGGACAGGGAGCCCCTACGAGCAGTACTTC CASSLGTGSPYEQYF
few TRBD1 TRBJ2-7 TRBV7-9 TGTGCCAGCAGTCGTATTTTACAGGGGGCCGGTGAGCAGTACTTC CASSRILQGAGEQYF
many TRBD2 TRBJ2-1 TRBV6-2/TRBV6-3 TGTGCCAGCAGTAGACGGACTAGCGGGAGTTGGGACAATGAGCAGTTCTTC CASSRRTSGSWDNEQFF
- - TRBJ2-7 TRBV29-1 TGCAGCGCCAGGAGGGGACCGAACTACGAGCAGTACTTC CSARRGPNYEQYF